This T cell receptor (beta chain) comes out of a study of cytomegalovirus exposure and HLA in healthy donors. Germline V CDR1 and CDR2: MGHRA, YSYEKL. The V segment lost 1 base and the J segment 0 bases; nucleotides outside the gene matches: 4. This CDR3 region has 17 residues. Use of 60 Vbeta and 13 Jbeta primers characterized the PCR. Original processing methods: A later analysis tallied about 80 million unique TCR beta chains, 8.5 million to 11 million of them shared. Produced via immunoSEQ multiplex PCR; TCRdb's table is partial and in-frame only. V and J calls and clone size are as listed in that table; D and trimming were resolved from the DNA. The table records some 95,000 clones, around 73% of them present only once.

The specimen sequenced was PBMCs. This sequence was found in a female donor in good health and CMV-seronegative. The chain employs TRBV4-1 and TRBJ1-3; 9 nucleotides line up with TRBD1. The CDR3 nucleotides read TGCGCCAGCAGCCAAGCTCCACAGGGGGCCTCTGGAAACACCATATATTTT. This gives the protein CASSQAPQGASGNTIYF.